This is a list of T cell receptor beta chains from one sample in a study of cytotoxic CD8 clonotypes in ibrutinib-treated CLL. This table comes from immunoSEQ multiplex PCR, and its TCRdb copy is limited to in-frame clones, with some not included. The data contain about 69,000 clones, approximately 80% of them seen just once; the ten biggest clones take up 6% to 9%. Sequenced here: PBMCs, sampled at disease progression, from a patient treated with ibrutinib. These receptors originate from a human donor with chronic lymphocytic leukemia. CDR3s include the opening cysteine and the closing phenylalanine or tryptophan. The order of the fields is D gene, CDR3 length, clone size, J gene, V gene, CDR3 protein, CDR3 DNA. A D gene is named only where the DNA matches it firmly. Part of the rows lack a size; the others show once, few, many or a class for expanded clones.

>NA|15|NA|TRBJ2-7|TRBV5-1
CASSPGGQFTYEQYF
TGCGCCAGCAGCCCCGGAGGACAGTTCACCTACGAGCAGTACTTC
>TRBD1|16|NA|TRBJ2-7|TRBV14
CASSQATGTGLYEQYF
TGTGCCAGCAGCCAAGCCACCGGGACAGGGCTCTACGAGCAGTACTTC
>TRBD1|13|NA|TRBJ1-2|TRBV5-5
CASSWQGALGYTF
TGTGCCAGCAGCTGGCAGGGGGCGCTTGGCTACACCTTC
>NA|13|few|TRBJ1-3|TRBV18
CASSRGTGNTIYF
TGTGCCAGCTCACGCGGTACTGGAAACACCATATATTTT
>TRBD1|15|NA|TRBJ2-7|TRBV13
CASSLGWTGLDEQYF
TGTGCCAGCAGCTTAGGTTGGACAGGGCTCGACGAGCAGTACTTC
>NA|13|NA|TRBJ1-6|TRBV5-1
CASTARMDSPLHF
TGCGCCAGCACGGCCCGAATGGATTCACCCCTCCACTTT
>TRBD1|14|NA|TRBJ2-3|TRBV10-3
CAISPTGTTDTQYF
TGTGCCATCAGCCCGACAGGGACCACAGATACGCAGTATTTT
>NA|17|NA|TRBJ2-7|TRBV11-3
CASSLDRRHILVYEQYF
TGTGCCAGCAGCTTAGATCGCCGGCATATCCTTGTGTACGAGCAGTACTTC
>TRBD1|13|NA|TRBJ1-2|TRBV5-8
CASSRTGPYGYTF
TGTGCCAGCAGCCGGACAGGCCCCTATGGCTACACCTTC
>TRBD1|14|NA|TRBJ1-4|TRBV6-6
CASSFPGQAEKLFF
TGTGCCAGCAGTTTTCCCGGACAGGCCGAAAAACTGTTTTTT
>NA|21|few|TRBJ2-7|TRBV16
CASSPLPGRASDVNFSYEQYF
TGTGCCAGCAGCCCCCTTCCCGGTCGGGCTAGCGATGTGAACTTCTCCTACGAGCAGTACTTC
>NA|10|NA|TRBJ2-1|TRBV20-1
CSADAWEQFF
TGCAGTGCTGACGCCTGGGAGCAGTTCTTC
>NA|14|NA|TRBJ1-1|TRBV5-4
CASRSGLMNTEAFF
TGTGCCAGCAGGTCAGGACTGATGAACACTGAAGCTTTCTTT
>NA|13|NA|TRBJ1-2|TRBV18
CASSPGVDYGYTF
TGTGCCAGCTCACCTGGGGTTGACTATGGCTACACCTTC
>NA|12|NA|TRBJ2-7|TRBV11-3
CASSDGSYEQYF
TGTGCCAGCAGCGACGGCTCCTACGAGCAGTACTTC
>NA|16|NA|TRBJ2-5|TRBV5-1
CASSLTTLGAQETQYF
TGCGCCAGCAGCTTGACGACCCTCGGGGCCCAAGAGACCCAGTACTTC
>NA|13|NA|TRBJ2-7|TRBV29-1
CSVRRQETYEQYF
TGCAGCGTTCGGAGACAGGAAACCTACGAGCAGTACTTC